This entry describes one T cell receptor beta chain. Data came from immunoSEQ multiplex PCR; TCRdb stores just in-frame clones and leaves some out. The table has fewer than 110,000 clones, roughly 93% seen once. The data are from a study of T cell changes during pregnancy in multiple sclerosis. This CDR3 is 14 amino acids long. V shed 4 bases and J 6 bases; nucleotides not matched to a gene: 8. CDR1 and CDR2 from the germline V gene are GTSNPN and SVGIG (reference sequence). The chain employs TRBV30 and TRBJ2-3; TRBD2 agrees at 9 bases. The specimen comprised peripheral blood, sampled after pregnancy. This clonotype was sampled from a female donor with multiple sclerosis, enrolled in a pregnancy study. The CDR3 is CAWTPTSGLDTQYF. The CDR3 region has the DNA TGTGCCTGGACCCCGACTAGCGGTCTCGATACGCAGTATTTT. Supplemented by reference TRBV30 and TRBJ2-3, the full variable domain reads SQTIHQWPATLVQPVGSPLSLECTVEGTSNPNLYWYRQAAGRGLQLLFYSVGIGQISSEVPQNLSASRPQDRQFILSSKKLLLSDSGFYLCAWTPTSGLDTQYFGPGTRLTVL.